These T cell receptor beta chains were read from a single sample in a study of siplizumab effects on memory and regulatory T cells. Using immunoSEQ multiplex PCR, the repertoire was profiled, and TCRdb retains in-frame clones only, with some absent. This sample has 90,000 to 110,000 clones; roughly 91% occur once, and the top ten carry about 0.34%. The sequencing input was CD4+ T cells sorted from blood. The source is a human donor in good health. The CDR3 runs from the conserved cysteine through the conserved F or W. D genes are given only for firm matches. Some rows have no size entry. The others give once, few or many, or a class for an expanded clone.

V gene,D gene,J gene,clone size,CDR3 DNA,CDR3 protein
TRBV27,TRBD1,TRBJ1-5,.,TGTGCCAGCAGTGAACAGGGGGGTCAGCCCCAGCATTTT,CASSEQGGQPQHF
TRBV11-2,.,TRBJ2-7,.,TGTGCCAGCAGCCGGGACCCCGGGGCGTACGAGCAGTACTTC,CASSRDPGAYEQYF
TRBV25-1,.,TRBJ1-1,.,TGTGCCAGCAGTTTGAATCTGAACACTGAAGCTTTCTTT,CASSLNLNTEAFF
TRBV7-2,.,TRBJ2-3,.,TGTGCCAGCAGCCTTCCCCAGGGCTATAGCACAGATACGCAGTATTTT,CASSLPQGYSTDTQYF
TRBV7-9,.,TRBJ2-5,.,TGTGCCACCACCCTCCAAGAGACCCAGTACTTC,CATTLQETQYF
TRBV10-3,.,TRBJ1-3,.,TGTGCCATCAGGGGCGGGCTCTCTGGAAACACCATATATTTT,CAIRGGLSGNTIYF
TRBV14,.,TRBJ2-7,.,TGTGCCAGCAGCCAAGATTTGAGTGGGGAGCAGTACTTC,CASSQDLSGEQYF
TRBV27,TRBD2,TRBJ2-7,.,TGTGCCAGCAGTTTATCGGGGAGGGTCGGCTACGAGCAGTACTTC,CASSLSGRVGYEQYF
TRBV30,TRBD1,TRBJ1-4,once,TGTGCCTGGAGTCGGAACAGGGGATTCGAAAAACTGTTTTTT,CAWSRNRGFEKLFF
TRBV5-6,.,TRBJ2-7,.,TGTGCCAGCAGCTGGCCTCTTGGAAACGAGCAGTACTTC,CASSWPLGNEQYF
TRBV6-5,TRBD1,TRBJ2-2,once,TGTGCCAGCAGACCCGGGACAGGGAACACCGGGGAGCTGTTTTTT,CASRPGTGNTGELFF
TRBV29-1,.,TRBJ2-1,.,TGCAGCGTCTACCCCCAAAGAGGGCTCCACAATGAGCAGTTCTTC,CSVYPQRGLHNEQFF
TRBV5-6,.,TRBJ2-1,.,TGTGCCAGCAGGCCAACAGGGGAGGGTGAGCAGTTCTTC,CASRPTGEGEQFF
TRBV5-4,.,TRBJ1-1,.,TGTGCCAGCAGCTTCGACAGACTCAGGACTGAAGCTTTCTTT,CASSFDRLRTEAFF
TRBV5-4,.,TRBJ1-2,few,TGTGCCAGCAGCTTGGCCGATGGGGGCGGCTACACCTTC,CASSLADGGGYTF
TRBV19,.,TRBJ1-1,.,TGTGCCAGTAGTCCCACTTCAAGGGGAACTGAAGCTTTCTTT,CASSPTSRGTEAFF
TRBV29-1,.,TRBJ1-1,.,TGCAGCGTGGGAGACAGAAACATGAACACTGAAGCTTTCTTT,CSVGDRNMNTEAFF
TRBV5-4,TRBD2,TRBJ2-5,.,TGTGCCAGCAGCTCGGGGACCGGACTAGCGTTTCCACAGTACTTC,CASSSGTGLAFPQYF
TRBV11-1,.,TRBJ2-5,.,TGTGCCAGCAGCTTAGGCACACAAGAGACCCAGTACTTC,CASSLGTQETQYF
TRBV9,.,TRBJ1-6,.,TGTGCCAGCAGCGTAAGGTCCAGTGTAGGTCCTTCACCCCTCCACTTT,CASSVRSSVGPSPLHF
TRBV12-5,.,TRBJ1-5,.,TGTGCTAGTGGTTTGGTACTCGGGATCTATAGCAATCAGCCCCAGCATTTT,CASGLVLGIYSNQPQHF
TRBV5-1,.,TRBJ1-4,.,TGCGCCAGCAGCTTTATGGGACCTGAAAAACTGTTTTTT,CASSFMGPEKLFF
TRBV7-2,.,TRBJ2-3,.,TGTGCCAGCAGCTCAAGCACAGATACGCAGTATTTT,CASSSSTDTQYF
TRBV7-9,TRBD1,TRBJ1-2,once,TGTGCCAGCAGCTTAGGGACAGGGACCTATGGCTACACCTTC,CASSLGTGTYGYTF
TRBV11-3,TRBD1,TRBJ1-1,.,TGTGCCAGCAGTTCTAGTTACAGGGGTGGCCCTGAAGCTTTCTTT,CASSSSYRGGPEAFF
TRBV7-7,.,TRBJ2-7,.,TGTGCTAGCAGCTTACTTTGGGGATCCGAGCAGTACTTC,CASSLLWGSEQYF
TRBV6-1,.,TRBJ2-1,.,TGTGCCAGCAGAGCTTGGGGATTGGGCAATGAGCAGTTCTTC,CASRAWGLGNEQFF
TRBV7-6,.,TRBJ2-7,.,TGTGCCAGCAGCACATTGACAGGATCAAACACCTACGAGCAGTACTTC,CASSTLTGSNTYEQYF
TRBV6-1,.,TRBJ2-7,.,TGTGCCAGCAGCCCACAACTAGCCCAAGTCTACGAGCAGTACTTC,CASSPQLAQVYEQYF
TRBV15,.,TRBJ2-7,.,TGTGCCACCAGCAGAGGTGCGGGATCCTCCTACGAGCAGTACTTC,CATSRGAGSSYEQYF
TRBV5-8,.,TRBJ1-6,.,TGTGCCAGCAGCTTGGTTCAGGGCCATCATTCACCCCTCCACTTT,CASSLVQGHHSPLHF
TRBV27,.,TRBJ1-1,.,TGTGCCAGCAGGTTACAAGGGGCAGGGGAAGCTTTCTTT,CASRLQGAGEAFF
TRBV2,TRBD1,TRBJ2-7,.,TGTGCCAGCAGTGAAGGCAGGGGGCTCGAGCAGTACTTC,CASSEGRGLEQYF
TRBV9,.,TRBJ2-6,.,TGTGCCAGCAGCGTAGGGGAAGGGGTGGTTTCTGGGGCCAACGTCCTGACTTTC,CASSVGEGVVSGANVLTF
TRBV29-1,.,TRBJ1-2,.,TGCAGCGTTGGAGTTTCAGGGAACTATGGCTACACCTTC,CSVGVSGNYGYTF
TRBV21-1,.,TRBJ1-1,.,TGTGCCAGCCGGCGACAGAAAAACACTGAAGCTTTCTTT,CASRRQKNTEAFF
TRBV6-7,TRBD2,TRBJ2-1,.,TGTGCCAAACGACCGGGACTAACGAGTTACAATGAGCAGTTCTTC,CAKRPGLTSYNEQFF
TRBV5-1,TRBD2,TRBJ2-7,.,TGCGCCAGCAGCTTGTCCCGCGGGGGCTACGAGCAGTACTTC,CASSLSRGGYEQYF
TRBV5-4,TRBD1,TRBJ2-4,.,TGTGCCAGCAGCTTACCCATCGGACAGGGTCGGGGTGGAGTTCAGTACTTC,CASSLPIGQGRGGVQYF
TRBV7-9,.,TRBJ1-1,once,TGTGCCAGCAGCTTAGGGGGCCAGAACACTGAAGCTTTCTTT,CASSLGGQNTEAFF
TRBV9,.,TRBJ2-4,.,TGTGCCAGCAGCCCCCAGCTAGCACTGAAAAACATTCAGTACTTC,CASSPQLALKNIQYF
TRBV30,TRBD1,TRBJ1-5,.,TGTGCCTGGAGTCCCATCGGACAGGGGGCCCCTCAGCCCCAGCATTTT,CAWSPIGQGAPQPQHF
TRBV14,.,TRBJ1-2,.,TGTGCCAGCAGCCAGAGCCGAAACTATGGCTACACCTTC,CASSQSRNYGYTF
TRBV30,.,TRBJ1-2,.,TGTGCCTGGAGGAGGACCAACTATGGCTACACCTTC,CAWRRTNYGYTF
TRBV29-1,TRBD2,TRBJ2-7,.,TGCAGCGTCTCCCGGGAGCGGGGGCCCTCCTACGAGCAGTACTTC,CSVSRERGPSYEQYF
TRBV5-1,.,TRBJ1-1,once,TGCGCCAGCAGCCCCTGGGTTCCGGAGGGCACTGAAGCTTTCTTT,CASSPWVPEGTEAFF
TRBV30,.,TRBJ1-3,.,TGTGCCTGGAGCGTACGTGGGGGGGCAAGCTCTGGAAACACCATATATTTT,CAWSVRGGASSGNTIYF
TRBV7-9,TRBD2,TRBJ2-1,.,TGTGCCAGCAGCTTTAGCCGTAAGGCTAGCGGGGCCAATGAGCAGTTCTTC,CASSFSRKASGANEQFF
TRBV5-1,.,TRBJ2-2,.,TGCGCCAGCAGCTTGGTGGCAGGGGTCGGTAACGGGGAGCTGTTTTTT,CASSLVAGVGNGELFF